Listed below are T cell receptor beta chains from one sample, sequenced in a study of blood T cell repertoires in COVID-19. Some clones are missing from TCRdb's copy, which holds only in-frame ones; the method was immunoSEQ multiplex PCR. The data contain roughly 67,000 clones, approximately 80% of them singletons. Sequenced sample: peripheral blood. These receptors were collected from a woman in her forties or fifties with active or convalescent COVID-19. The CDR3 runs from the conserved cysteine through the conserved F or W. Fields, in order: J gene, clone size, V gene, D gene, CDR3 protein, CDR3 DNA. D genes are given only for firm matches. Only part of the rows carry a size: once, few, many, or a class if the clone is expanded.

TRBJ2-2 | - | TRBV7-7 | TRBD1 | CASSTSRDRTPGELFF | TGTGCTAGCAGCACGAGCCGGGACAGAACGCCCGGGGAGCTGTTTTTT
TRBJ2-7 | - | TRBV6-2/TRBV6-3 | - | CASSYSSSDSSYEQYF | TGTGCCAGCAGTTACTCATCTAGCGATAGCTCCTACGAGCAGTACTTC
TRBJ2-5 | - | TRBV5-6 | - | CASSLAGVGTQYF | TGTGCCAGCAGCTTGGCCGGGGTGGGGACCCAGTACTTC
TRBJ2-6 | few | TRBV5-1 | - | CASSLQASGANVLTF | TGCGCCAGCAGCTTACAGGCGTCTGGGGCCAACGTCCTGACTTTC
TRBJ2-3 | - | TRBV7-9 | TRBD2 | CASSLDLAGGPADTQYF | TGTGCCAGCAGCTTAGACCTAGCGGGAGGGCCTGCAGATACGCAGTATTTT
TRBJ2-2 | - | TRBV7-9 | - | CASSPGAVTTAGELFF | TGTGCCAGCAGCCCTGGTGCCGTGACGACAGCCGGGGAGCTGTTTTTT
TRBJ2-1 | - | TRBV29-1 | - | CSVEGGRIQTYNEQFF | TGCAGCGTTGAGGGCGGGCGGATACAAACCTACAATGAGCAGTTCTTC
TRBJ1-2 | - | TRBV9 | TRBD1 | CASSAHSLRGQVPFGYGYTF | TGTGCCAGCAGCGCCCACTCTCTACGTGGACAGGTCCCCTTTGGCTATGGCTACACCTTC
TRBJ2-7 | - | TRBV7-2 | TRBD2 | CASSITSGAISYEQYF | TGTGCCAGCAGCATCACTAGCGGGGCCATCTCCTACGAGCAGTACTTC
TRBJ2-5 | - | TRBV6-1 | - | CASSEGSGWRETQYF | TGTGCCAGCAGTGAAGGGTCAGGGTGGAGAGAGACCCAGTACTTC
TRBJ2-1 | - | TRBV12-5 | TRBD2 | CASGFQSGGHNEQFF | TGTGCTAGTGGTTTTCAAAGCGGGGGCCACAATGAGCAGTTCTTC
TRBJ1-1 | - | TRBV2 | TRBD1 | CASTQGEDTEAFF | TGTGCCAGCACCCAGGGGGAGGACACTGAAGCTTTCTTT
TRBJ1-5 | few | TRBV24-1 | TRBD1 | CATSDTGGVQPQHF | TGTGCCACCAGTGATACAGGGGGTGTACAGCCCCAGCATTTT
TRBJ1-2 | once | TRBV6-1 | - | CASSSGLPGDGYTF | TGTGCCAGCAGTTCCGGACTCCCCGGGGATGGCTACACCTTC
TRBJ1-4 | - | TRBV5-6 | TRBD1 | CASSLLDRESEKLFF | TGTGCCAGCAGCTTACTCGACAGGGAGAGTGAAAAACTGTTTTTT
TRBJ2-7 | - | TRBV24-1 | - | CATSTMAGDKQYF | TGTGCCACCAGTACTATGGCAGGGGATAAGCAGTACTTC
TRBJ2-5 | few | TRBV23-1 | - | CASSAPDEGEQETQYF | TGCGCCAGCAGCGCCCCGGACGAGGGTGAGCAAGAGACCCAGTACTTC
TRBJ1-1 | - | TRBV24-1 | TRBD1 | CATEDRGKTEAFF | TGTGCCACCGAAGACAGGGGGAAGACTGAAGCTTTCTTT
TRBJ2-1 | - | TRBV15 | - | CATSSDSYNEQFF | TGTGCCACCAGCAGTGACAGCTACAATGAGCAGTTCTTC
TRBJ1-6 | - | TRBV9 | - | CASSPRESHSPLHF | TGTGCCAGCAGCCCCCGCGAGAGCCATTCACCCCTCCACTTT
TRBJ2-1 | - | TRBV7-2 | TRBD2 | CASSLTAGGRNEQFF | TGTGCCAGCAGCTTAACAGCGGGAGGCCGTAATGAGCAGTTCTTC
TRBJ1-1 | - | TRBV5-1 | TRBD1 | CASSFEGATEAFF | TGCGCCAGCAGCTTCGAGGGGGCAACTGAAGCTTTCTTT
TRBJ2-1 | - | TRBV30 | - | CAWRRGKVSYNEQFF | TGTGCCTGGAGGAGGGGGAAAGTTTCCTACAATGAGCAGTTCTTC
TRBJ2-6 | - | TRBV5-1 | - | CASSLGTSSGANVLTF | TGCGCCAGCAGCTTGGGAACCAGCTCTGGGGCCAACGTCCTGACTTTC
TRBJ1-1 | - | TRBV7-6 | - | CASSLTVGGVEAFF | TGTGCCAGCAGCTTGACTGTGGGGGGGGTTGAAGCTTTCTTT
TRBJ1-4 | - | TRBV6-2/TRBV6-3 | TRBD1 | CASSPTGARAFF | TGTGCCAGCAGCCCGACAGGGGCTAGGGCGTTTTTT
TRBJ1-1 | - | TRBV6-5 | TRBD1 | CASSSGTGYVNTEAFF | TGTGCCAGCAGTTCCGGGACAGGGTATGTGAACACTGAAGCTTTCTTT
TRBJ2-7 | - | TRBV7-2 | - | CASSLWFGQGSDEQYF | TGTGCCAGCAGCTTATGGTTTGGGCAGGGAAGTGACGAGCAGTACTTC
TRBJ1-1 | - | TRBV7-3 | - | CASSKEGSNTEAFF | TGTGCCAGCAGCAAGGAGGGATCCAACACTGAAGCTTTCTTT
TRBJ1-2 | - | TRBV4-3 | - | CASSQDAGTGGYTF | TGCGCCAGCAGCCAAGATGCGGGGACGGGGGGCTACACCTTC
TRBJ2-1 | - | TRBV4-3 | TRBD2 | CASSLTSGRGQEQFF | TGCGCCAGCAGCCTGACTAGCGGGAGGGGTCAGGAGCAGTTCTTC
TRBJ1-1 | - | TRBV20-1 | - | CSASSSTEAFF | TGCAGTGCTAGCTCCAGCACTGAAGCTTTCTTT
TRBJ2-1 | - | TRBV29-1 | TRBD2 | CSAGTSGGYNEQFF | TGCAGCGCCGGGACTAGCGGGGGTTACAATGAGCAGTTCTTC
TRBJ2-3 | - | TRBV20-1 | - | CSASPATGNTQYF | TGCAGTGCTAGTCCAGCAACAGGGAATACGCAGTATTTT
TRBJ2-7 | - | TRBV3-1/TRBV3-2 | - | CASSLKTGSFYEQYF | TGTGCCAGCAGCCTCAAGACGGGGTCCTTCTACGAGCAGTACTTC
TRBJ1-2 | - | TRBV19 | - | CASSMRVSYGYTF | TGTGCCAGTAGTATGAGGGTGTCCTATGGCTACACCTTC
TRBJ1-3 | - | TRBV24-1 | TRBD1 | CATRRTGENTIYF | TGTGCCACCAGACGGACAGGGGAAAACACCATATATTTT
TRBJ2-7 | - | TRBV11-3 | - | CASRGSSYEQYF | TGTGCCAGCCGAGGATCAAGTTACGAGCAGTACTTC
TRBJ1-5 | - | TRBV7-8 | - | CASSLAPRDNQPQHF | TGTGCCAGCAGCTTAGCGCCCCGGGACAATCAGCCCCAGCATTTT
TRBJ2-5 | few | TRBV2 | TRBD2 | CASSSTSGSPQETQYF | TGTGCCAGCAGTTCTACTAGCGGGTCTCCCCAAGAGACCCAGTACTTC
TRBJ2-1 | - | TRBV5-1 | TRBD2 | CASSLTSGAYNEQFF | TGCGCCAGCAGCTTGACAAGCGGGGCTTACAATGAGCAGTTCTTC
TRBJ2-5 | - | TRBV30 | TRBD2 | CAGTGTSGDPRAAQYF | TGTGCCGGCACCGGGACTAGCGGGGACCCAAGAGCGGCCCAGTACTTC
TRBJ1-1 | - | TRBV29-1 | TRBD1 | CSVRGQGTEAFF | TGCAGCGTGCGGGGACAGGGGACTGAAGCTTTCTTT
TRBJ2-7 | few | TRBV6-1 | TRBD2 | CASSAPGTSTPLSEQYF | TGTGCCAGCAGTGCTCCCGGGACTAGCACGCCCCTTTCGGAGCAGTACTTC
TRBJ1-1 | - | TRBV29-1 | - | CSVSKDSRTEAFF | TGCAGCGTTTCCAAAGACAGTAGAACTGAAGCTTTCTTT
TRBJ2-7 | - | TRBV10-2 | TRBD2 | CASSVWSSGDYDEQYF | TGCGCCAGCAGCGTGTGGTCGTCGGGGGACTATGACGAGCAGTACTTC
TRBJ1-1 | - | TRBV27 | - | CASSLTGRTEAFF | TGTGCCAGCAGTTTGACCGGGAGGACTGAAGCTTTCTTT
TRBJ2-3 | once | TRBV2 | - | CASSESVDFTDTQYF | TGTGCCAGCAGTGAATCGGTTGACTTTACAGATACGCAGTATTTT
TRBJ2-1 | few | TRBV27 | - | CASTERYSYNEQFF | TGTGCCAGCACCGAGCGGTACTCCTACAATGAGCAGTTCTTC
TRBJ1-1 | - | TRBV19 | TRBD1 | CASSIRRGRRNTEAFF | TGTGCCAGTAGTATACGGAGGGGGCGCAGGAACACTGAAGCTTTCTTT
TRBJ2-1 | - | TRBV18 | TRBD1 | CASSPGTGDEQFF | TGTGCCAGCTCACCGGGGACAGGGGATGAGCAGTTCTTC
TRBJ2-5 | - | TRBV2 | - | CASVGPGARLHLIETQYF | TGTGCCAGCGTAGGACCAGGGGCGCGGTTGCACTTAATAGAGACCCAGTACTTC
TRBJ1-5 | many | TRBV2 | TRBD1 | CASSGTGGRSQPQHF | TGTGCCAGCAGTGGGACAGGGGGCCGTTCGCAGCCCCAGCATTTT
TRBJ2-5 | few | TRBV13 | TRBD2 | CASSQARRGETQYF | TGTGCCAGCAGCCAGGCGCGGCGGGGGGAGACCCAGTACTTC
TRBJ2-3 | few | TRBV7-2 | TRBD2 | CASSSRGGAGTDTQYF | TGTGCCAGCAGCTCTCGCGGGGGAGCGGGCACAGATACGCAGTATTTT
TRBJ2-7 | - | TRBV9 | - | CASSVGLAESSYEQYF | TGTGCCAGCAGCGTAGGCCTAGCCGAAAGCTCCTACGAGCAGTACTTC
TRBJ2-4 | - | TRBV15 | TRBD2 | CATSRLAGNIQYF | TGTGCCACCAGCAGACTAGCGGGGAACATTCAGTACTTC
TRBJ1-5 | - | TRBV19 | - | CASSIGTGERGNQPQHF | TGTGCCAGTAGTATAGGGACGGGGGAAAGGGGCAATCAGCCCCAGCATTTT